Here is one T cell receptor beta chain with its context. Its antigen is unknown. The study ran its PCR with 60 Vbeta and 13 Jbeta primers. Here immunoSEQ multiplex PCR was the method, and the copy in TCRdb shows in-frame clones only, minus some. The table records around 150,000 clones, about 71% of them present only once. V lost 1 base and J lost 10, with 10 bases in between. The CDR3 consists of 12 residues. Germline CDR1 is SGHVS and CDR2 is FQNEAQ. These data originate in a study of cytomegalovirus exposure and HLA in healthy donors. Study findings and constraints: Presence/absence analyses supposed approximately even sequencing depth among donors. A later analysis reportedly found that, within productive TCRs, an Asian-associated ancestry cluster had fewer N-insertions than the mean observed across the roughly 700 donors.

The sequence derives from a man aged 45-65 years in good health and CMV-seronegative. The J gene is TRBJ1-1, the V gene TRBV7-8; D not resolved. Sequencing was done on a sample of PBMCs. CDR3 sequence reads: CASSLEVAGAFF. The CDR3, as DNA: TGTGCCAGCAGCTTAGAAGTAGCGGGAGCTTTCTTT.